This T cell receptor beta chain was profiled in a study of T cell responses to AZD1222 COVID-19 vaccine. Using immunoSEQ multiplex PCR, the repertoire was profiled, and TCRdb retains in-frame clones only, with some absent. The sample holds 65,000 to 85,000 clones, around 85% seen once. V lost 4 bases, J lost 4 bases, and 10 bases stayed unmatched. The CDR3 length is 15 residues. CDR1 is SGHNT, CDR2 YYREEE, per germline (reference sequence). The source of this sequence is an adult who received the AZD1222 COVID-19 vaccine. This specimen consisted of peripheral blood, obtained 28 days after the second AZD1222 dose. The chain employs TRBV5-4 and TRBJ1-2, with 7 positions matching TRBD1. DNA of the CDR3: TGTGCCAGCAGCCTAGGACAGGAAGGCAGCTATGGCTACACCTTC. This codes for CASSLGQEGSYGYTF.